The rows below give T cell receptor beta chains drawn from one sample of a study of OX40 agonist ivuxolimab in advanced cancers. Method: immunoSEQ multiplex PCR; TCRdb's copy keeps in-frame clones and lacks some. Seen here are 65,000 to 100,000 clones, around 84% observed once, and the top ten hold over 5%. Sequenced here: CD4+ or CD8+ T cells sorted from blood, sampled in a trial of the OX40 agonist ivuxolimab. The receptors shown here come from an adult with an advanced solid tumor such as melanoma, head and neck, liver or kidney cancer. Each CDR3 is given with its conserved first and last residue. The D gene is left open where the match is weak.

TRBJ1-4 TRBV18 . CASSPPMHEYEKLFF
TRBJ2-3 TRBV25-1 . CASSDAGFEPDTQYF
TRBJ2-7 TRBV28 TRBD2 CASSASGTSEPPYEQYF
TRBJ1-1 TRBV28 . CASSLNARRLNTEAFF
TRBJ2-7 TRBV7-9 . CASSKSGEQYF
TRBJ1-2 TRBV27 . CASSPRQFYGYTF
TRBJ1-1 TRBV28 TRBD1 CASSLTGRNTEAFF
TRBJ2-7 TRBV6-5 . CASSLARDKTYEQYF
TRBJ2-7 TRBV6-6 TRBD1 CASSSPGQGGYEQYF
TRBJ2-7 TRBV5-4 TRBD2 CASSAHLAGEYEQYF
TRBJ1-2 TRBV4-3 TRBD1 CASSQAVVTGYYGYTF
TRBJ1-5 TRBV18 . CASSQGVSNQPQHF
TRBJ2-1 TRBV7-3 TRBD1 CASSLGQGDEQFF
TRBJ1-2 TRBV7-2 . CASSRPGVDYGYTF